The clone carrying this T cell receptor (beta chain) appeared many times. The data were taken from a study of neurological immune-mediated disorders. Sample time point: technical triplicate 1. TCRdb reanalysed the 5' RACE reads using MiXCR and keeps one entry per CDR3 protein. The sample holds tens of thousands of distinct CDR3 sequences, 13% seen once. The CDR3 contains 14 residues. Germline CDR1 reads SGHDT; CDR2 reads YYEEEE. Trimming took 3 bases from V and 6 from J, leaving 12 bases between them. Sequencing input: CD4+ T cells from blood. The chain is built from TRBV5-6 and TRBJ1-4; maybe TRBD1 (6 bases). This clonotype was sampled from a female donor with HTLV-1-associated myelopathy (HAM/TSP). DNA of the CDR3: TGTGCCAGCAGCTCAAAGGGGGGAGATGAAAAACTGTTTTTT. Translated: CASSSKGGDEKLFF.